The rows below give T cell receptor beta chains drawn from one sample of a study of T cell repertoires in cytomegalovirus infection. No antigen is known for these receptors. TCRdb fed the reads into MiXCR, producing one record per CDR3 protein. The sample has under 850,000 distinct CDR3 sequences, 33% seen once. The sequenced sample was cultured PBMCs, obtained from culture after CMV antigen stimulation. These receptor sequences come from a human donor in good health (CMV status not recorded). Some clones in this sample may be carry-over from other donors' samples. CDR3s leave out the opening cysteine and the closing phenylalanine or tryptophan. The order of the fields is V gene, J gene, CDR3 length, CDR3 protein.

TRBV12-3/TRBV12-4	TRBJ1-5	12	ASRQTGDNQPQH
TRBV12-3/TRBV12-4	TRBJ1-1	12	ASSWRQGRTEAF
TRBV11-2	TRBJ2-1	13	ASSLSPLANNEQF
TRBV27	TRBJ2-5	12	ASSSHRGQETQY
TRBV12-3/TRBV12-4	TRBJ2-3	12	ASTTAYFADTQY
TRBV19	TRBJ1-1	12	ASSPGTGGFSAF
TRBV6-2/TRBV6-3	TRBJ1-2	11	ASSYRQIYGYT
TRBV6-2/TRBV6-3	TRBJ2-5	14	ASSYLRQVGWETQY
TRBV20-1	TRBJ1-3	13	SARDGDRAGNTIY
TRBV11-2	TRBJ2-4	16	ASSFGSSKSLAKNIQY
TRBV5-4	TRBJ1-5	12	ASSLMGAWQPQH
TRBV7-9	TRBJ2-1	16	ASSLALGAASSYNEQF
TRBV11-2	TRBJ2-7	10	ASSPPEGEQY
TRBV7-6	TRBJ2-1	14	ASSNPSTKPEREQF
TRBV7-9	TRBJ1-2	11	ASSFQGARGYT
TRBV15	TRBJ2-2	14	ATSSDRDSNTGELF
TRBV7-8	TRBJ2-5	13	ASSLVSGQWGTQY
TRBV6-6	TRBJ2-7	10	ASGQTGVEQY
TRBV20-1	TRBJ2-1	13	SAGGGGDSYNEQF
TRBV4-3	TRBJ2-3	15	ASSPLAAGGVTDTQY
TRBV7-9	TRBJ2-7	14	ASSSGLAGGPGEQY
TRBV20-1	TRBJ2-5	13	SASGLNGREETQY
TRBV20-1	TRBJ2-7	12	SARAGTGSEKQY
TRBV20-1	TRBJ1-4	12	SARDGEGGEKLF
TRBV7-2	TRBJ2-2	13	ASSFFSGSAGELF
TRBV12-3/TRBV12-4	TRBJ2-2	15	ASSFIYRTQNTGELF
TRBV7-8	TRBJ2-3	13	ASRRTETSTDTQY
TRBV20-1	TRBJ2-1	12	SARVPSSYNEQF
TRBV14	TRBJ1-2	12	ASSQDPVADGYT
TRBV7-2	TRBJ2-7	12	ASSLVVSSYEQY
TRBV7-6	TRBJ2-1	14	ASSSLAKTNYNEQF
TRBV12-3/TRBV12-4	TRBJ2-1	13	ASSRERESRDEQF
TRBV29-1	TRBJ2-2	11	SVLKSNTGELF
TRBV7-2	TRBJ2-7	11	ASRPEAGGGQY
TRBV5-6	TRBJ2-3	15	ASSLSSARALTDTQY
TRBV20-1	TRBJ2-7	10	SANHQGEEQY
TRBV6-5	TRBJ2-1	16	ASSYSGGQPSTYNEQF
TRBV12-3/TRBV12-4	TRBJ2-7	13	ASSVVASRSYEQY
TRBV6-4	TRBJ2-7	13	ASSVPGLAGYEQY
TRBV6-2/TRBV6-3	TRBJ2-1	12	ASGRELVWVEQF
TRBV6-6	TRBJ2-2	15	ASSYLVARTNTGELF
TRBV7-9	TRBJ2-4	13	ASSSPGGPNLIQY
TRBV10-3	TRBJ1-2	12	AISEGEVTYGYT
TRBV7-9	TRBJ1-4	14	ASSSTGSGANEKLF
TRBV20-1	TRBJ1-2	12	SGFHRAWPYGYT
TRBV28	TRBJ2-1	12	ASSFPGSYNEQF
TRBV11-3	TRBJ2-3	13	ASSSGGHSTDTQY
TRBV7-2	TRBJ2-3	14	ASSPRRGLHTDTQY
TRBV2	TRBJ2-1	13	ASRALAGVSNEQF